Reported below is one T cell receptor (beta chain). Its antigen is unidentified. A multiplex PCR was run with 60 Vbeta primers and 13 Jbeta primers. Sequencing used immunoSEQ multiplex PCR; TCRdb keeps in-frame clones, though not all of them. The table shows about 140,000 clones, with 82% occurring only once. The sample comes from a study of cytomegalovirus exposure and HLA in healthy donors. This CDR3 contains 19 residues. CDR1 and CDR2 from the germline V gene are SNHLY and FYNNEI. With V trimmed by 6 bases and J by 4 bases, 21 bases remained unmatched. Study-wide points: The authors reported that TCR beta sequences could predict HLA-A and HLA-B alleles. These predictions were accurate for most subjects in the first cohort. A later analysis linked 16,951 TCR beta sequences to HLA alleles at 0.05 false discovery rate. Generally TCR sequences proved uncommon, though certain public TCRs appeared in numerous donors.

The chain is built from TRBV2 and TRBJ1-5, with 7 bases matching TRBD1. Material for sequencing was PBMCs. This clonotype originated in a woman aged 40 to 55 in good health and CMV-seronegative. This CDR3 reads CASRLKSRFGTDGNQPQHF. The DNA of the CDR3 is TGTGCCAGCAGGCTGAAATCTCGGTTCGGGACAGATGGGAATCAGCCCCAGCATTTT.